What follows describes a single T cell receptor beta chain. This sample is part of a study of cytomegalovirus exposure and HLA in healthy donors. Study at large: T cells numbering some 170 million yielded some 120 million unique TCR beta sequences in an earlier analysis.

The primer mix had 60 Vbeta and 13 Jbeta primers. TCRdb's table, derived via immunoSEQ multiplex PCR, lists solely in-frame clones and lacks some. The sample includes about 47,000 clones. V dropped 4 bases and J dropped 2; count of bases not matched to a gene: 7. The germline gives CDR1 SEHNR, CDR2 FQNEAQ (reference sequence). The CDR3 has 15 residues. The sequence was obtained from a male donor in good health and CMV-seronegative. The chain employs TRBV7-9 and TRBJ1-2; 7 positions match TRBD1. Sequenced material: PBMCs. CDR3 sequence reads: CASSYSGTVNYGYTF. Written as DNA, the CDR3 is TGTGCCAGCAGCTACTCCGGGACAGTCAACTATGGCTACACCTTC.